This T cell receptor (beta chain) was observed in a study of cytomegalovirus exposure and HLA in healthy donors (dated by TCRdb to between 2016 and 2019). Study-wide context: In an earlier analysis of 450 to 750 of the donors, approximately 300 Gb of sequence data and approximately 120 million unique TCR beta sequences from about 190 million T cells were reported. Among around 400 genotyped donors of the cohort, an average of about 220,000 unique TCR beta nucleotide sequences was sequenced per donor, of which about 18% were non-productive. Donor age, sex, ethnicity and CMV serostatus were compiled alongside the repertoire data. HLA typing included class I and class II loci at four-digit resolution. An earlier analysis of 587 of the donors used high-throughput TCR beta sequencing to judge whether each TCR beta V gene segment behaved as functional or pseudogenic. To predict cytomegalovirus infection status, the study brought together high-throughput TCR immunosequencing, statistical association of individual TCRs with disease status, and machine learning. An early release covering over 500 HLA-typed donors comprised about 300 gigabases of sequencing data and roughly 86 million unique TCR sequences. Using immunosequencing, the study profiled T cell repertoires from 500 to 800 subjects and related those repertoires to cytomegalovirus serostatus. The number of donors typed differed by locus, with about 629-630 for A, B, C, DRB1 and DQB1, around 500 for DQA1, approximately 570 for DPA1, and approximately 470 for DPB1. The study was designed to test whether signatures of past pathogen exposure could be identified by cataloging public T cell receptors. Roughly five DR-DQ haplotypes were handled as single units for association and clustering, since linkage in the cohort was strong. Rather than using new phenotypic data, the later analysis identified candidate immune exposures from TCR beta sequences and from how often those sequences occurred across donors. All discovery cohort repertoires had been generated using a single sequencing platform. Genome-wide SNP genotypes for about 60% of the roughly 700 donors were used in a later genetic analysis, which treated that subset as a discovery cohort. Of the 300 to 450 genotyped donors, around 81% fell in the genetic ancestry cluster associated with self-reported Caucasian donors. A separate validation cohort of 90 to 150 different subjects was used in addition to the roughly 620-subject first cohort. In a later analysis, previously published TCR beta repertoires from 666 donors were re-analyzed and high-resolution HLA genotyping was added so that TCR occurrence patterns could be studied.

Library preparation was by the immunoSEQ multiplex PCR assay. For the multiplex PCR, a mixture combining 60 forward primers for TCR Vbeta segments and 13 reverse primers for TCR Jbeta segments was used. The CDR3 region of rearranged TCR beta genes was amplified from genomic DNA with a multiplex PCR assay. On the Illumina HiSeq System, the amplified TCR beta libraries were sequenced as 87-base-pair reads. Processing in the source paper ran as follows. In a later analysis, tens of millions of unique TCR beta chains were counted across the roughly 700 repertoires, and about 10 million of these chains were shared by at least two donors. To remove PCR and sequencing errors, raw reads were error-corrected and collapsed into unique sequences using a nearest-neighbor algorithm that merged closely related sequences. Alignment of CDR3 sequences to IMGT reference sequences was used to assign V, D and J gene segments. For a sequence to be retained, at least a six-nucleotide match to both a V gene segment and a J gene segment was required. A rearrangement counted as productive if the CDR3 had no stop codons and remained in frame with V and J, and every other rearrangement counted as non-productive. CDR3 was defined according to IMGT convention as the region running from the second conserved V-encoded cysteine to the conserved J-encoded phenylalanine. The earlier analysis of about 590 of the donors excluded sequences that lacked an unambiguous match to a single V gene segment. An earlier analysis of 587 of the donors called V segments functional above 56.7% productive rearrangements and segregating when the between-donor standard deviation exceeded 5%. A statistical classification framework was built for diagnosing cytomegalovirus status from the catalog of TCR beta chain sequences. A later analysis assigned V and J genes by comparing TCR nucleotide sequences with IMGT/GENE-DB human TR gene sequences. A later analysis assigned CDR3 sequences and most-parsimonious VDJ recombination scenarios with the TCRdist pipeline. In a later analysis, each TCR beta chain was defined by its CDR3 amino acid sequence together with its V-gene family, and reads without a unique V-gene family were excluded. As a way to deal with suspected cross-contamination and a sequencing artifact, a later analysis dropped over 550 nucleotide sequences that were highly shared and had low generation probability. For each public chain, a later analysis derived a clonal expansion index from normalized ranks of inferred template counts within each repertoire. In a later analysis, generation probabilities were computed using a VDJ recombination model fitted to out-of-frame rearrangements, and the results were checked against IGoR. In a later analysis, TCR-TCR, TCR-HLA and TCR-CMV co-occurrence was scored with hypergeometric tests, and a repertoire-size bias correction was applied to TCR pairs. In a later analysis, false discovery rates were estimated by permuting HLA or CMV assignments 20 times. In a later analysis, co-occurring TCRs were grouped with DBSCAN, and TCRdist sequence similarity was added when clustering was performed within HLA-allele-positive subsets. Repertoires with fewer than 30,000 or more than 120,000 public chains were left out of co-occurrence clustering, as were about 5 repertoires with anomalous nucleotide sharing. TCRdb took over this immuneACCESS table, retaining in-frame rearrangements with V and J assigned. Such tables are incomplete; in checked studies, under half of the missing clones stem from an unresolved V gene, and the remainder is unexplained. The D gene and trimming were derived from the DNA, and the V and J assignments and clone size from that table. This sample comprises 150,000 to 200,000 clones, 84% of them detected only once. The top ten hold around 0.24% of the sample.

The cohort comprised fewer than 750 healthy bone marrow donors. All cohort members were sampled while nominally healthy, although unrecorded immune exposures were likely present. The donor was CMV seronegative and belonged to the group of 352 seronegative cohort members. Each donor provided a peripheral blood sample, and peripheral blood mononuclear cells were used for TCR beta sequencing. The Qiagen DNeasy Blood Extraction Kit was used to extract genomic DNA from the blood cell samples. Findings and caveats that apply to the study as a whole: In both the original and validation cohorts, the classifier was reported to diagnose cytomegalovirus status with high specificity and sensitivity. In the study, 150 to 200 TCR beta chains were listed as associated with cytomegalovirus. A later analysis found that HLA-associated TCR beta chains were more clonally expanded and had lower generation probabilities than equally common non-associated chains. A later analysis found that TCR association rates varied across HLA loci, with DRB1 alleles showing the most associated TCRs and HLA-C alleles the fewest. Linkage disequilibrium might explain the correlated functional status among segregating V segments, but an unknown experimental factor could not be ruled out. In an earlier analysis of roughly 560 of the donors, most TCR beta V segments were observed in productive rearrangements about 87% or about 30% of the time, broadly matching IMGT annotations. A later analysis reported that several top co-occurrence clusters appeared linked to parvovirus B19, influenza, CMV and Epstein-Barr virus. Because HLA typing was unavailable for some donors at each locus, only the typed subset was used in association tests. Some IMGT-functional V segments, including TRBV6-2 and TRBV6-3, could not be told apart with the 87-base-pair reads, so those segments were excluded. In this cohort, only TCR beta chains were sequenced, and detectable features were limited by the absence of alpha or paired-chain data. Assigning TCR associations to individual alleles was difficult when HLA alleles, especially DR and DQ, strongly co-occurred. Most CMV-associated TCR beta chains appeared to be HLA-restricted in a later analysis, and the HLA associations seemed to be driven largely by CMV exposure. The only immune exposure information available for the cohort was CMV serostatus. A later genetic analysis reported fewer N-insertions in productive TCRs among donors in an Asian-associated ancestry cluster than the approximately 700-donor mean. In vitro tests confirmed that a few of the cytomegalovirus-associated TCR beta chains recognize cytomegalovirus antigens. The sequencing pipeline was judged likely to have produced a cluster of highly shared sequence variants as a technical artifact. While some public TCRs were present in many individuals, most TCR sequences turned up only very rarely across donors. An association between a missense DCLRE1C variant and V-gene and J-gene trimming of TCR beta chains was found in a later genetic analysis and replicated in an independent cohort. Sequencing depth was assumed to be roughly uniform across donors in the presence/absence analyses, though that assumption may not hold. Because counts were too low, 15 to 20 rarely observed V segments, including chromosome 9 orphons, were excluded from the earlier analysis of about 500 of the donors. A further reported finding was that TCR beta sequences accurately predicted the HLA-A and HLA-B alleles for most subjects in the first cohort. A later analysis associated roughly 17,000 TCR beta sequences with specific HLA alleles at a false discovery rate of 0.05. According to the authors, the approach could potentially be generalized to other disease states and immunological phenotypes.

The trim is 4 bases for V and 7 bases for J, with a gap of 28 bases between the germline ends. According to the germline V gene, CDR1 reads LGHNA and CDR2 reads YSLEER. Counted from cysteine to phenylalanine, this CDR3 has 18 amino acids. Only the CDR3 portion is preserved as DNA: 54 bases, with reading frame beginning at the first base. With respect to this clone: The target of this receptor is not known. Within one base of it there is no much larger clone, and no base qualities were kept.

The sample was PBMCs. The V and J genes are TRBV4-3 and TRBJ1-2, and the D gene may be TRBD1, 5 bases matching. The sequence was obtained from a boy aged 10-17 years in good health and CMV-seronegative. This receptor has the CDR3 CASSRQIPGPRAGGGYTF. The DNA sequence follows: TGCGCCAGCAGCCGACAAATCCCGGGACCCCGGGCCGGGGGTGGCTACACCTTC.